The 8 T cell receptor beta chains presented below share a single source sample, sequenced in a study of T cells in Graves' hyperthyroidism and ophthalmopathy. RNA transcripts were the template for amplifying TCR beta CDR3 regions. Carried out on the TCR CDR3, a first-round RT-PCR used the HTBI primer set. TCRdb fed the multiplex PCR reads into MiXCR, producing one record per CDR3 protein. The sample includes fewer than 700,000 distinct CDR3 sequences, about a sixth of them seen just once. Source material: blood. The origin of the receptors is a woman aged 25-40 years with Graves' hyperthyroidism.

This clonotype has just a few counts. The chain recombines TRBV5-6 with TRBJ2-1, with 11 bases lining up with TRBD2. CDR1 is SGHDT, CDR2 YYEEEE, per germline. The CDR3 has 15 amino acids. V dropped 1 base and J dropped 9; count of bases not matched to a gene: 6. CDR3 sequence reads: CASSLLLAGVSEQFF. The DNA for the CDR3 is TGTGCCAGCAGCTTGTTACTAGCGGGAGTCAGTGAGCAGTTCTTC.

The gene calls are TRBV19 and TRBJ2-2, with 12 bases matching TRBD2. V shed 7 bases, J shed 7 bases, and the junction held 10 bases outside the gene matches. From germline, CDR1 is LNHDA and CDR2 SQIVND (reference sequence). This CDR3 has 16 amino acids. DNA of the CDR3: TGTGCCAGTACCCTACTAGCGGGAGGTCTAGGCGGGGAGCTGTTTTTT. This translates into CASTLLAGGLGGELFF.

To note about this clonotype: The junction and the germline gene differ at one end; a read error may be behind it. The V and J genes are TRBV4-1 and TRBJ1-6, with 7 bases aligning to TRBD1. Germline loops: CDR1 MGHRA, CDR2 YSYEKL. The CDR3 loop spans 19 amino acids. DNA of the CDR3: TGCGCCAGCAGCCAAGAACCGGGACAGACGAGCTCCTATAATCCACCCCTCCACTTT. This gives the protein CASSQEPGQTSSYNPPLHF.

This clonotype was counted ten times or more. The V call is TRBV3-1, the J call TRBJ2-1; 7 bases match TRBD2. V dropped 1 base and J dropped 7; count of bases not matched to a gene: 13. CDR1 and CDR2 (germline): LGHDT, YNNKEL (reference sequence). This CDR3 spans 17 amino acids. CDR3 coding DNA: TGTGCCAGCAGCCAAGGCGGCGGGAGTGCCATGGGGAATGAGCAGTTCTTC. It codes for CASSQGGGSAMGNEQFF.

This clonotype was found many times. This chain connects TRBV6-1 to TRBJ2-7, with D possibly matching TRBD2 (5 bases). The CDR3 covers 15 residues. V was clipped by 6 bases and J by 3 bases, with 18 bases between them. Germline V lookup: CDR1 MNHNS, CDR2 SASEGT. In DNA, the CDR3 is TGTGCCAGCAGCCCCTACGGACTTCGAGACTACGAGCAGTACTTC. Translated, it gives CASSPYGLRDYEQYF.

This clonotype was seen more than once but under ten times. CDR3 sequence: CASSLAPLAATYEQYF. The CDR3 DNA sequence: TGCGCCAGCAGCTTGGCTCCACTAGCGGCTACCTACGAGCAGTACTTC. This chain joins TRBV5-1 and TRBJ2-7; TRBD2 matches at 8 bases. The CDR3 totals 16 residues. Germline assignment: CDR1 SGHRS and CDR2 YFSETQ. Germline trimming cut 0 bases from V and 2 bases from J; bases unmatched to any gene: 7.

The chain links TRBV11-2 to TRBJ1-1; maybe TRBD1 (5 bases). The CDR3 is 13 residues long. Trimming pared 1 base from V and 11 bases from J, leaving 14 bases between. Germline V gene sequence: CDR1 SGHAT, CDR2 FQNNGV. The CDR3 sequence is CASSLVRAKVAFF. The DNA for the CDR3 is TGTGCCAGCAGCTTAGTCAGGGCCAAGGTTGCTTTCTTT.

This chain uses TRBV18 with TRBJ2-1; 9 positions agree with TRBD2. The V gene's germline CDR1 is KGHSH and CDR2 LQKENI. Unmatched junction bases numbered 11, after V lost 3 bases and J lost 8 bases. The CDR3 runs to 16 residues. The CDR3 reads CASSPRGSGSLDEQFF. The CDR3 DNA sequence: TGTGCCAGCTCACCCCGGGGTAGCGGGAGTTTAGATGAGCAGTTCTTC. The full variable domain, rest sourced from reference TRBV18 and TRBJ2-1, is NAGVMQNPRHLVRRRGQEARLRCSPMKGHSHVYWYRQLPEEGLKFMVYLQKENIIDESGMPKERFSAEFPKEGPSILRIQQVVRGDSAAYFCASSPRGSGSLDEQFFGPGTRLTVL.